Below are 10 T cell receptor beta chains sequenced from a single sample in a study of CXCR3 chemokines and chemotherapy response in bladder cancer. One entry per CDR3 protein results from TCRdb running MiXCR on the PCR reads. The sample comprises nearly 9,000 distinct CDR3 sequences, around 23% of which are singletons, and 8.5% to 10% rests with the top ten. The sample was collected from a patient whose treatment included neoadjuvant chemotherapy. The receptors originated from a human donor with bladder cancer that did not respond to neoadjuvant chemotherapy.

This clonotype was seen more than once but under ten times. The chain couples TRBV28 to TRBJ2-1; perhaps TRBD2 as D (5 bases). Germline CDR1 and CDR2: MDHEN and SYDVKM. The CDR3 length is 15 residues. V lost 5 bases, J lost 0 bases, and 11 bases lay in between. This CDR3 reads CASSKVGSSYNEQFF. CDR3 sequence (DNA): TGTGCCAGCAGTAAGGTAGGGAGCTCCTACAATGAGCAGTTCTTC.

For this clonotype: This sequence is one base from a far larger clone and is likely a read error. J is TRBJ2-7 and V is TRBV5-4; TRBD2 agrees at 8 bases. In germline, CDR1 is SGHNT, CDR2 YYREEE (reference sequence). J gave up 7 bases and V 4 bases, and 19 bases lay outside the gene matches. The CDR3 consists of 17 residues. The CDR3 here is CASSTPPGRGVYNEQYF. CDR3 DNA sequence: TGTGCCAGCAGCACTCCGCCTGGGCGGGGGGTTTACAATGAGCAGTACTTC.

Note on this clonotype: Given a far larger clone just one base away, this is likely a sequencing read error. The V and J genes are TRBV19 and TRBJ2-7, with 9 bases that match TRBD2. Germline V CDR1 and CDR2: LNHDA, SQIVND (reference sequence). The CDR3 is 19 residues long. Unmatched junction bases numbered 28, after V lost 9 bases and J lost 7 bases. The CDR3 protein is CASSSLISGGNLRGNEQYF. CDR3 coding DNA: TGTGCCAGCTCTTCTCTGATTAGCGGGGGAAACCTACGAGGGAATGAGCAGTACTTC.

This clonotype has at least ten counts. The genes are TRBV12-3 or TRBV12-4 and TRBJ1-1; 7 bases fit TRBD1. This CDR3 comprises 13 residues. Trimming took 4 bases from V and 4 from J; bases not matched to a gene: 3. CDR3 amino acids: CASSSHRGTEAFF. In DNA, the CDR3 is TGTGCCAGCAGTTCTCACAGGGGCACTGAAGCTTTCTTT.

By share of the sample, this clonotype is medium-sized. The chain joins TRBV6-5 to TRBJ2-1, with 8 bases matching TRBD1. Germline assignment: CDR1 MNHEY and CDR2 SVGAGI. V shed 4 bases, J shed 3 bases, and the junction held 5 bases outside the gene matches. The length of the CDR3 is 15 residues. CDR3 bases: TGTGCCAGCAGTTCGGGACAGGCTTTCTACAATGAGCAGTTCTTC. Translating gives CASSSGQAFYNEQFF.

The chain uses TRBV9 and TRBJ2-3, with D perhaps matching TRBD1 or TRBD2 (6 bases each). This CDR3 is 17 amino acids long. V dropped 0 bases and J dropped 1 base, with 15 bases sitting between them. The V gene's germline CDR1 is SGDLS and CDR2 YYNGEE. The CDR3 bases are TGTGCCAGCAGCGTAGCTCGTCCGGGGGCTGGCACAGATACGCAGTATTTT. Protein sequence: CASSVARPGAGTDTQYF. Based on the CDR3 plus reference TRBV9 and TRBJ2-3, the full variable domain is DSGVTQTPKHLITATGQRVTLRCSPRSGDLSVYWYQQSLDQGLQFLIQYYNGEERAKGNILERFSAQQFPDLHSELNLSSLELGDSALYFCASSVARPGAGTDTQYFGPGTRLTVL.

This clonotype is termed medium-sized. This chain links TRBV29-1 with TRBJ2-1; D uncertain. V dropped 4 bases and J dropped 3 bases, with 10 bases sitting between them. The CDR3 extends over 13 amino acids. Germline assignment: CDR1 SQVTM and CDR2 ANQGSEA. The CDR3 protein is CSVVREIYNEQFF. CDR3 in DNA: TGCAGCGTTGTCCGAGAAATCTACAATGAGCAGTTCTTC.

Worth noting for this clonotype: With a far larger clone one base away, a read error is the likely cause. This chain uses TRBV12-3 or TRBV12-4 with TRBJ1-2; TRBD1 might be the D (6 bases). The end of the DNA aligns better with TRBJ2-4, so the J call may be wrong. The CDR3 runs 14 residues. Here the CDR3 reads CASSSGTWVNIQYF. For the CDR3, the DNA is TGTGCCAGCAGTTCGGGGACATGGGTAAACATTCAGTACTTC.

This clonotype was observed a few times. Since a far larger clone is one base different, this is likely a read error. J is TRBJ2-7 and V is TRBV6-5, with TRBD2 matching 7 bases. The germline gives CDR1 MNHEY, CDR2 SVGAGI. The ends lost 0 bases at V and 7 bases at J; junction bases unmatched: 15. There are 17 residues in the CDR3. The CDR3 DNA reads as TGTGCCAGCAGTTACTCGACATCTGGGGGGGGTGGCAATGAGCAGTACTTC. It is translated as CASSYSTSGGGGNEQYF.

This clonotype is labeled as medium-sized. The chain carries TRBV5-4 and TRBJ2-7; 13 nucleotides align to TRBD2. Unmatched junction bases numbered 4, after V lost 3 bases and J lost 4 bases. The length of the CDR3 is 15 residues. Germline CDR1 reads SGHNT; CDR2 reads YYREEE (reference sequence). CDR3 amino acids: CASSYTSGGAYEQYF. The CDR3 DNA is TGTGCCAGCAGCTACACTAGCGGGGGGGCTTACGAGCAGTACTTC.